Given below is one TCR beta chain in context. Its antigen is currently unknown. The data belong to a study of CD4+ T cells in melanoma. Regarding the study as a whole: Diverse differentiation states were reported for melanoma neoantigen-specific CD4+ T cells. CD8+ T cell, macrophage and B cell function reportedly correlated with neoantigen-specific CD4+ T cells.

TCRdb keeps only in-frame clones here, not all; method: immunoSEQ multiplex PCR. The table records fewer than 15,000 clones, 62% of them present only once. The sequence was collected from a human donor with melanoma. Sequenced: cells from a culture (not recorded whether cultured in vitro).

The CDR3 nucleotides read TGTGCCAGCAGTTGGGGGGCCGGGGAGCTGTTTTTT. Amino acids: CASSWGAGELFF. This chain uses TRBV11-3 with TRBJ2-2, with D perhaps matching TRBD2 (6 bases). Germline CDR1 reads SGHNT; CDR2 reads YENEEA. The V and J ends lost 6 bases and 6 bases respectively, with 8 bases between them. This CDR3 is built from 12 residues.